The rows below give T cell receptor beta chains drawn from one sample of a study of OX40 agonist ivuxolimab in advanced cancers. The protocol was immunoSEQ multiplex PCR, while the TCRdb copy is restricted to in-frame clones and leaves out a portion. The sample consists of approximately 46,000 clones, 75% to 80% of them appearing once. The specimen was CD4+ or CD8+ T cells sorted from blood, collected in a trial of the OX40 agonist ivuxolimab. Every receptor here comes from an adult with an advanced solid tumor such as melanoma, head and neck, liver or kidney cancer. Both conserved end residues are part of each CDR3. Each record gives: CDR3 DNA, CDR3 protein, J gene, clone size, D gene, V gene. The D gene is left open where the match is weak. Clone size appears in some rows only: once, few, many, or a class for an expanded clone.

DNA: TGCGCCAGCAGCTTGATGAGGGGACCCAATGAAAAACTGTTTTTT; CDR3: CASSLMRGPNEKLFF; J: TRBJ1-4; size: -; D: -; V: TRBV5-1
DNA: TGTGCCAGCAGGCCCACGGCCTCTAATCAAAAACTGTTTTTT; CDR3: CASRPTASNQKLFF; J: TRBJ1-4; size: medium-sized; D: -; V: TRBV11-3
DNA: TGTGCCAGCAGCCAAGGGACTAGCGGGGTGCAAGAGACCCAGTACTTC; CDR3: CASSQGTSGVQETQYF; J: TRBJ2-5; size: once; D: TRBD2; V: TRBV7-9
DNA: TGCAGCATACGACACAACGCGGGCGGGGGGGAGACCCAGTACTTC; CDR3: CSIRHNAGGGETQYF; J: TRBJ2-5; size: -; D: TRBD2; V: TRBV29-1
DNA: TGCGCCAGCAGAGCTGACTGGGGCACCGGGGAGCTGTTTTTT; CDR3: CASRADWGTGELFF; J: TRBJ2-2; size: -; D: -; V: TRBV5-1
DNA: TGTGCCAGCAGGGGGTGGAGGATCGACACTGAAGCTTTCTTT; CDR3: CASRGWRIDTEAFF; J: TRBJ1-1; size: -; D: -; V: TRBV28
DNA: TGTGCCAGCCGACTTCGAATTGGAAACACCATATATTTT; CDR3: CASRLRIGNTIYF; J: TRBJ1-3; size: -; D: -; V: TRBV6-5
DNA: TGTGCCAGCAACAAGCGGGAGAGTACGCAGTATTTT; CDR3: CASNKRESTQYF; J: TRBJ2-3; size: -; D: TRBD2; V: TRBV6-6
DNA: TGTGCCAGCAGCAGAAGGGACAGTAATGAAAAACTGTTTTTT; CDR3: CASSRRDSNEKLFF; J: TRBJ1-4; size: -; D: TRBD1; V: TRBV28
DNA: TGCAGTGCTAGACTAGCAGATACGCAGTATTTT; CDR3: CSARLADTQYF; J: TRBJ2-3; size: few; D: -; V: TRBV20-1
DNA: TGTGCCAGCAGCGTAGGACTAGCGGGAGGGCGTGGTACCGGGGAGCTGTTTTTT; CDR3: CASSVGLAGGRGTGELFF; J: TRBJ2-2; size: -; D: TRBD2; V: TRBV9
DNA: TGTGCCAGCAGCTTGTGGACGGGGGAAAAACTGTTTTTT; CDR3: CASSLWTGEKLFF; J: TRBJ1-4; size: medium-sized; D: -; V: TRBV5-6
DNA: TGTGCCAGCAGCACCGGTCCGGGACAGGGGGCAAATGAGCAGTTCTTC; CDR3: CASSTGPGQGANEQFF; J: TRBJ2-1; size: -; D: TRBD1; V: TRBV5-4
DNA: TGTGCCAGTAGTATTGGAAAAGCGGGAGGGTTAACCGGGGAGCTGTTTTTT; CDR3: CASSIGKAGGLTGELFF; J: TRBJ2-2; size: -; D: TRBD2; V: TRBV19
DNA: TGTGCCAGCACTTGGGCGACAGGGGGAGTATATGGCTACACCTTC; CDR3: CASTWATGGVYGYTF; J: TRBJ1-2; size: -; D: TRBD1; V: TRBV28
DNA: TGTGCCAGCAGCCTCTCTATGGGCTACACCTTC; CDR3: CASSLSMGYTF; J: TRBJ1-2; size: medium-sized; D: -; V: TRBV7-2
DNA: TGTGCCAGCAGCCAAGACGGGCTAGCGGGGTCCTACGAGCAGTACTTC; CDR3: CASSQDGLAGSYEQYF; J: TRBJ2-7; size: -; D: TRBD2; V: TRBV4-2
DNA: TGTGCCAGCTCAGGAGGTGGCAATCAGCCCCAGCATTTT; CDR3: CASSGGGNQPQHF; J: TRBJ1-5; size: -; D: -; V: TRBV18
DNA: TGTGCCAGCAGCAGAGAAAGGAGGGAGCAGTACTTC; CDR3: CASSRERREQYF; J: TRBJ2-7; size: once; D: -; V: TRBV7-2
DNA: TGCGCCAGCAGCTTGGGTGGGGGCGCGGTCTCGAACACTGAAGCTTTCTTT; CDR3: CASSLGGGAVSNTEAFF; J: TRBJ1-1; size: -; D: -; V: TRBV5-1
DNA: TGTGCCTCAAGAAGGGACGCCGGGTCACCCCTCCACTTT; CDR3: CASRRDAGSPLHF; J: TRBJ1-6; size: once; D: -; V: TRBV30
DNA: TGTGCCAGCAGCTTAGGTGTGCTGCCAGAGACCCAGTACTTC; CDR3: CASSLGVLPETQYF; J: TRBJ2-5; size: -; D: -; V: TRBV11-2
DNA: TGCGCCAGCAGCTTGGCGTTGACTAGCGGGGCCTCCTACGAGCAGTACTTC; CDR3: CASSLALTSGASYEQYF; J: TRBJ2-7; size: -; D: TRBD2; V: TRBV5-1
DNA: TGTGCCAGCAGCCGGACTAGCGGCTTTCCGGGCGAGCAGTACTTC; CDR3: CASSRTSGFPGEQYF; J: TRBJ2-7; size: -; D: TRBD2; V: TRBV5-6
DNA: TGTGCCAGCAGACGCCGGGACAGTAGCACAGATACGCAGTATTTT; CDR3: CASRRRDSSTDTQYF; J: TRBJ2-3; size: -; D: TRBD1; V: TRBV6-1
DNA: TGTGCCAGCAGCTTAGGCCTACAGGGCAAAGAGACCCAGTACTTC; CDR3: CASSLGLQGKETQYF; J: TRBJ2-5; size: few; D: -; V: TRBV13
DNA: TGTGCCAGCAGCTCTAAGGGACAGGGGGCAAATCAGCCCCAGCATTTT; CDR3: CASSSKGQGANQPQHF; J: TRBJ1-5; size: -; D: TRBD1; V: TRBV6-6
DNA: TGTGCCAGCAGCTTAGCCGGTAACAATGAGCAGTTCTTC; CDR3: CASSLAGNNEQFF; J: TRBJ2-1; size: once; D: -; V: TRBV7-2